This T cell receptor (beta chain) was documented in a study of OX40 agonist ivuxolimab in advanced cancers. On the study more broadly: As their treatment, patients were administered ivuxolimab, an agonistic anti-OX40 (CD134) antibody.

Findings and caveats of the study: CD8+ T cells averaged more expanded clones than CD4+.

Measured with immunoSEQ multiplex PCR; TCRdb has only the in-frame clones, and not every one. The sample has nearly 80,000 clones; approximately 85% are singletons. The timepoints at which blood was sampled were baseline, cycle 4 day 1, and cycle 7 day 1. Germline loops: CDR1 SGHRS, CDR2 YFSETQ. V lost 3 bases and J lost 14, with 21 bases in between. The length of the CDR3 is 15 residues. Of note for this clone: The target antigen is unknown.

This chain connects TRBV5-1 to TRBJ1-6, with D tentatively TRBD1 (6 bases). The sequenced sample was CD4+ or CD8+ T cells sorted from blood, obtained in a trial of the OX40 agonist ivuxolimab. This TCR derives from an adult with an advanced solid tumor such as melanoma, head and neck, liver or kidney cancer. The CDR3: CASSSVGRGKESLHF. For the CDR3, the DNA is TGCGCCAGCAGCTCCGTAGGCAGGGGAAAGGAATCCCTCCACTTT.